These 14 T cell receptor beta chains were sequenced from one sample in a study of cytomegalovirus exposure and HLA in healthy donors. Primers included in the PCR were 60 Vbeta and 13 Jbeta primers. The table came from immunoSEQ multiplex PCR; TCRdb's copy has only in-frame clones and leaves some out. The sample records tens of thousands of clones, about 82% being singletons. Sequencing input: PBMCs. The source of these receptors is a man younger than 40 in good health and CMV-seronegative.

This chain uses TRBV19 with TRBJ2-5; the match to TRBD1 covers 9 bases. Germline assignment: CDR1 LNHDA and CDR2 SQIVND (reference sequence). This CDR3 has 15 amino acids. The junction had 7 bases not matched to a gene; V was cut back by 3 bases and J by 5 bases. CDR3 loop: CASSMKGTGPETQYF. The CDR3 nucleotides read TGTGCCAGTAGTATGAAGGGGACAGGGCCGGAGACCCAGTACTTC. The entire variable domain, with the rest obtained from reference TRBV19 and TRBJ2-5, is as follows: DGGITQSPKYLFRKEGQNVTLSCEQNLNHDAMYWYRQDPGQGLRLIYYSQIVNDFQKGDIAEGYSVSREKKESFPLTVTSAQKNPTAFYLCASSMKGTGPETQYFGPGTRLLVL.

Of note for this clone: Sequence at one end of the junction differs from germline and may be a read error. Other DNA sequences from this sample encode an identical CDR3 as well. The rearrangement joins TRBV6-9 to TRBJ1-1; perhaps TRBD1 as D (5 bases). The CDR3 runs 12 residues. Germline loops: CDR1 MNHGY, CDR2 SVAAGI. As DNA, the CDR3 is TGTGCCAGCCCTCACAGGTACACCGAAGCTTTCTTT. It is translated as CASPHRYTEAFF.

The J gene is TRBJ2-7, the V gene TRBV28; maybe TRBD2 (6 bases). The CDR3 length is 14 residues. Between the trimmed V and J ends, which lost 7 bases and 3 bases, there was a span of 16 bases. Per germline, CDR1 MDHEN and CDR2 SYDVKM. This CDR3 is CASIVRDGNYEQYF. The DNA for the CDR3 is TGTGCCAGCATAGTGCGGGACGGGAACTACGAGCAGTACTTC.

The gene calls are TRBV19 and TRBJ1-4; possibly TRBD1 for D (6 bases). The CDR3 loop spans 14 amino acids. The germline V and J ends were trimmed by 7 bases and 3 bases, with 12 bases remaining between them. Germline CDR1 is LNHDA and CDR2 is SQIVND (reference sequence). This CDR3 reads CASTRTASNEKLFF. The CDR3 DNA reads TGTGCCAGTACTCGGACAGCCTCTAATGAAAAACTGTTTTTT.

V usage is TRBV10-3 and J usage is TRBJ1-2; no definite D call. Trimming removed 2 bases at V and 1 base at J, with 8 bases between. Germline CDR1 reads ENHRY; CDR2 reads SYGVKD. The CDR3 extends over 14 amino acids. This chain's CDR3 is CAISEGMNNYGYTF. The DNA for the CDR3 is TGTGCCATCAGTGAGGGCATGAATAACTATGGCTACACCTTC.

A single count supports this clone. The chain carries TRBV15 and TRBJ2-5; D remains ambiguous. The CDR3 has 14 amino acids. Trimming pared 0 bases from V and 0 bases from J, leaving 5 bases between. Germline CDR1 is LNHNV and CDR2 is YYDKDF (reference sequence). The DNA of the CDR3 is TGTGCCACCAGCAGAGACGGTTACCAAGAGACCCAGTACTTC. Translation gives CATSRDGYQETQYF.

The rearrangement uses TRBV7-9 and TRBJ1-2; 10 bases are a match to TRBD1. This CDR3 has 18 amino acids. With V trimmed by 6 bases and J by 2 bases, 15 bases remained unmatched. The germline CDR1 and CDR2 sequences are SEHNR and FQNEAQ (reference sequence). CDR3: CASRPLGQGFWFNYGYTF. CDR3 sequence (DNA): TGTGCCAGCAGACCTTTGGGACAGGGGTTCTGGTTCAACTATGGCTACACCTTC.

The chain links TRBV7-9 to TRBJ1-1; D gene unclear. Germline CDR1 reads SEHNR; CDR2 reads FQNEAQ (reference sequence). The V end lost 4 bases, the J end lost 5 bases, and 14 bases lay between the germline ends. The CDR3 sequence is 14 residues long. This CDR3 reads CASSSRVAVTEAFF. The CDR3 nucleotides are TGTGCCAGCAGCTCACGGGTGGCAGTTACTGAAGCTTTCTTT.

V and J are TRBV7-8 and TRBJ2-3; no firm D call. The CDR3 is 14 residues long. Germline CDR1 reads SGHVS; CDR2 reads FQNEAQ. V was clipped by 1 base and J by 0 bases, with 5 bases between them. In DNA form, the CDR3 reads TGTGCCAGCAGCTTAGTGGGCAGCACAGATACGCAGTATTTT. It is translated as CASSLVGSTDTQYF.

The rearrangement links TRBV5-1 to TRBJ1-2, with D unclear. Germline lookup yields CDR1 SGHRS and CDR2 YFSETQ. V lost 2 bases to trimming and J lost 5 bases, with 19 bases between them. This CDR3 comprises 16 residues. The CDR3 sequence is CASSLGDVENVYGYTF. As DNA, the CDR3 is TGCGCCAGCAGCTTAGGAGACGTTGAAAACGTTTATGGCTACACCTTC.

The genes are TRBV28 and TRBJ1-5, with 7 bases that match TRBD1. The germline CDR1 and CDR2 sequences are MDHEN and SYDVKM. The CDR3 consists of 15 residues. V lost 6 bases to trimming and J lost 2 bases; unmatched junction nucleotides: 7. As DNA, the CDR3 is TGTGCCAGCAGCCCGACAGGGCTTGGCAATCAGCCCCAGCATTTT. Translation: CASSPTGLGNQPQHF.

This clone was found once. This rearrangement joins TRBV29-1 to TRBJ2-7, with 9 nucleotides matching TRBD1. CDR1 is SQVTM, CDR2 ANQGSEA, per germline. The CDR3 has 13 residues. The J segment lost 5 bases and the V segment lost 6 bases, leaving 8 bases of the junction unmatched. The CDR3 coding sequence is TGCAGCGTACATGGACAGGGGAGGAACGAGCAGTACTTC. The encoded protein is CSVHGQGRNEQYF.

This chain joins TRBV29-1 and TRBJ1-2; 8 bases agree with TRBD1. CDR1 is SQVTM, CDR2 ANQGSEA, per germline. Trimming removed 0 bases from V and 3 bases from J; junction bases left unmatched: 3. This CDR3 is built from 14 residues. DNA for the CDR3: TGCAGCGTTGAAGACAGGGGGCGCGACTATGGCTACACCTTC. It yields the protein CSVEDRGRDYGYTF.

The rearrangement uses TRBV18 and TRBJ2-1, with 7 bases aligning to TRBD1. The CDR3 contains 15 residues. The germline V gene has CDR1 KGHSH and CDR2 LQKENI. V lost 3 bases to trimming and J lost 2 bases; unmatched junction nucleotides: 4. CDR3 region: CASSPLTGPYNEQFF. The CDR3 nucleotides are TGTGCCAGCTCACCTTTGACAGGGCCCTACAATGAGCAGTTCTTC.